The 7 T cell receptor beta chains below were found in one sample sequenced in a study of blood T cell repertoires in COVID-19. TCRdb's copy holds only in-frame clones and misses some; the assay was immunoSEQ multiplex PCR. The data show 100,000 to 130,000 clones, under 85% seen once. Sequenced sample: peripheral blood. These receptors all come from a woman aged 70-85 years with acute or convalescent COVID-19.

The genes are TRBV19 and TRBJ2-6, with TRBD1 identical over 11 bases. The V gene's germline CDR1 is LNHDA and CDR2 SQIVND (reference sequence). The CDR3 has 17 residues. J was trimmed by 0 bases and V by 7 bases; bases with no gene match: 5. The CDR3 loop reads CASTSGTGGSGANVLTF. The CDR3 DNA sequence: TGTGCCAGTACCTCCGGGACAGGGGGCTCTGGGGCCAACGTCCTGACTTTC.

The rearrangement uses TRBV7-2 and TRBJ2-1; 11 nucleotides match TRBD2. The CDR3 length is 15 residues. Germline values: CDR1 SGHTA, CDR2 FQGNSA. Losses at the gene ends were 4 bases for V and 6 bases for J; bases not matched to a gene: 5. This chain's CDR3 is CASSSTSGRVNEQFF. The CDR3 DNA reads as TGTGCCAGCAGCTCCACTAGCGGGAGAGTCAATGAGCAGTTCTTC.

The CDR3 region has the DNA TGTGCCAGCAGCAACAGGGTTCGCGAAAAACTGTTTTTT. Protein: CASSNRVREKLFF. The chain links TRBV27 to TRBJ1-4; D possibly corresponds to TRBD1 (6 bases). In germline, CDR1 is MNHEY, CDR2 SMNVEV (reference sequence). V lost 6 bases to trimming and J lost 8 bases, with 13 bases between them. The CDR3 spans 13 residues.

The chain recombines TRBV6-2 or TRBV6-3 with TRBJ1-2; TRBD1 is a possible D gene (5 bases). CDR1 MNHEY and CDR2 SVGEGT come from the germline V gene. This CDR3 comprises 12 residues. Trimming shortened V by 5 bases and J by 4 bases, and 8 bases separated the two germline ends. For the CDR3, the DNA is TGTGCCAGCAGTGACAGCTTCTATGGCTACACCTTC. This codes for CASSDSFYGYTF.

The CDR3 DNA sequence: TGTGCCAGCAGCGACCCGGACACCCCCTACAATGAGCAGTTCTTC. Its translation: CASSDPDTPYNEQFF. This chain uses TRBV13 with TRBJ2-1, with D perhaps TRBD1 (5 bases). The germline CDR1 and CDR2 sequences are PRHDT and FYEKMQ (reference sequence). The CDR3 loop spans 15 amino acids. With 5 bases removed from V and 2 bases from J, the gap between germline ends came to 13 bases.

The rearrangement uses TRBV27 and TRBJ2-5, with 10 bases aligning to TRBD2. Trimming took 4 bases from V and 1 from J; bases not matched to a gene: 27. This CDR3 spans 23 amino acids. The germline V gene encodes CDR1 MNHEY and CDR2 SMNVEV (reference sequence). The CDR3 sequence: CASSSKPSFFSLAGVVRQETQYF. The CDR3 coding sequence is TGTGCCAGCAGTTCCAAACCTTCTTTTTTCTCTCTAGCGGGAGTGGTACGCCAAGAGACCCAGTACTTC.

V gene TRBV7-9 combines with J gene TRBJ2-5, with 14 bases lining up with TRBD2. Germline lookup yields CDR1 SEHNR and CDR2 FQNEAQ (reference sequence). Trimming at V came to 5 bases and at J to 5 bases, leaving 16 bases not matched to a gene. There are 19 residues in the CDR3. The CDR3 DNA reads TGTGCCAGCAGCCACCCGGGCCGTGGACTAGCGGGAGGTATCGAGACCCAGTACTTC. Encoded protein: CASSHPGRGLAGGIETQYF.